This note documents a single T cell receptor beta chain sequence. The ends were cut back, 7 bases at V and 8 bases at J, with 11 bases in the middle. Germline V gene data show CDR1 as DFQATT and CDR2 as SNEGSKA (reference sequence). CDR3 length equals 11 residues. This sample was included in a study of blood T cell repertoires in COVID-19. Study-level information: The origin of the acute and convalescent COVID-19 samples was the United States, Italy and Spain. PBMCs, B-cell-depleted T cells, or T cells were the source of the cDNA or gDNA that made up the material.

In the source study's methods: Amplified reference gene primers provided the basis for estimating nucleated cell counts. TCRdb's table, derived via immunoSEQ multiplex PCR, lists solely in-frame clones and lacks some. V and J calls plus clone size are reproduced from that table; the DNA served to infer D and trimming. The sample has approximately 240,000 clones; around nine tenths are singletons. The V and J genes are TRBV20-1 and TRBJ1-4; no reliable D call. Sequencing used peripheral blood. The TCR originated in a woman aged 40-49 years who had recovered from COVID-19. Here the CDR3 reads CSVSGREKLFF. The CDR3, as DNA: TGCAGTGTTAGCGGGAGGGAAAAACTGTTTTTT.